The 32 T cell receptor beta chains listed next were all sequenced from one sample in a study of cytomegalovirus exposure and HLA in healthy donors (dated by TCRdb to the late 2010s). The library was generated by the immunoSEQ multiplex PCR assay. The multiplex PCR relied on a mix of 60 forward primers for TCR Vbeta segments and 13 reverse primers for TCR Jbeta segments. Drawn from immuneACCESS, this table holds only the in-frame rearrangements with V and J called that TCRdb kept. Clones are partly lost; checked studies trace under half to an unresolved V gene and leave the rest unexplained. A total of about 120,000 clones appear in this sample, roughly 80% of them only once. The top ten hold approximately 3.5% of the sample. The sequencing sample was made of PBMCs. The receptor set was obtained from a woman in her 30s in good health and CMV-seropositive.

There are a few counts of this clone. This sequence joins TRBV7-2 and TRBJ1-2; 9 nucleotides match TRBD1. The CDR3 has 14 residues. Germline V gene data show CDR1 as SGHTA and CDR2 as FQGNSA. V lost 1 base and J lost 7; bases outside the gene matches: 4. The CDR3 loop is CASSLDRGRGGYTF. The CDR3, as DNA: TGTGCCAGCAGCTTAGACAGGGGGCGCGGTGGCTACACCTTC.

The chain combines TRBV6-1 with TRBJ2-3; 7 bases align to TRBD1. Germline-derived CDR1 and CDR2 are MNHNS and SASEGT. J lost 2 bases, V lost 4 bases, and 6 bases had no gene match. CDR3 length: 15 amino acids. DNA of the CDR3: TGTGCCAGCAGTGCCTGGGGACAGAACACAGATACGCAGTATTTT. This sequence encodes CASSAWGQNTDTQYF.

This chain joins TRBV7-9 and TRBJ1-2; D uncertain. Trimming took 1 base from V and 8 from J, leaving 14 bases between them. The germline CDR1 and CDR2 sequences are SEHNR and FQNEAQ (reference sequence). The CDR3 sequence is 14 residues long. The CDR3 DNA reads TGTGCCAGCAGCTTAGTGAATGGCCCGGGGGGCTACACCTTC. It specifies CASSLVNGPGGYTF.

The rearrangement joins TRBV28 to TRBJ1-3; TRBD1 aligns across 8 bases. The trim removed 5 bases at V and 6 bases at J, leaving 3 bases unmatched. This CDR3 has 13 amino acids. CDR1 and CDR2 (germline): MDHEN, SYDVKM. The CDR3 nucleotides are TGTGCCAGCAGTAGACAGGGGACAAACACCATATATTTT. Its translation: CASSRQGTNTIYF. The variable domain in full, completed from reference TRBV28 and TRBJ1-3, reads DVKVTQSSRYLVKRTGEKVFLECVQDMDHENMFWYRQDPGLGLRLIYFSYDVKMKEKGDIPEGYSVSREKKERFSLILESASTNQTSMYLCASSRQGTNTIYFGEGSWLTVV.

The chain is built from TRBV19 and TRBJ2-7, with D tentatively TRBD2 (5 bases). Trimming took off 5 bases at V and 6 bases at J, with 17 bases between the two ends. Germline loops: CDR1 LNHDA, CDR2 SQIVND (reference sequence). The CDR3 is 14 amino acids. CDR3 residues: CASSFLGELGEQYF. Written as DNA, the CDR3 is TGTGCCAGTAGTTTTCTGGGAGAGTTAGGCGAGCAGTACTTC.

The V and J genes are TRBV9 and TRBJ2-5; D gene uncertain. Matching the DNA end better, TRBJ2-7 makes the J call doubtful. Per the germline V gene, CDR1 is SGDLS and CDR2 is YYNGEE. The CDR3 runs 14 residues. CDR3 loop: CASSVETATYEQYF. In DNA form, the CDR3 reads TGTGCCAGCAGCGTAGAAACAGCTACCTACGAGCAGTACTTC.

CDR3 protein: CASSPRDRGGSYEQYF. The CDR3, as DNA: TGTGCCAGTAGTCCCCGGGACAGGGGCGGCTCCTACGAGCAGTACTTC. The chain links TRBV19 to TRBJ2-7, with 10 bases that match TRBD1. The CDR3 sequence is 16 residues long. With V trimmed by 5 bases and J by 0 bases, 7 bases remained unmatched. CDR1 is LNHDA and CDR2 is SQIVND in the germline V gene (reference sequence). The full variable domain, completed using reference TRBV19 and TRBJ2-7, is DGGITQSPKYLFRKEGQNVTLSCEQNLNHDAMYWYRQDPGQGLRLIYYSQIVNDFQKGDIAEGYSVSREKKESFPLTVTSAQKNPTAFYLCASSPRDRGGSYEQYFGPGTRLTVT.

This clone was counted a few times. This chain uses TRBV4-1 with TRBJ1-4; D perhaps matches TRBD1 (5 bases). Germline V lookup: CDR1 MGHRA, CDR2 YSYEKL. The CDR3 consists of 17 residues. V lost 2 bases, J lost 2 bases, and 15 bases lay in between. The CDR3 nucleotides are TGCGCCAGCAGCCAATCAGGGTGGAAGAGTACTAATGAAAAACTGTTTTTT. This codes for CASSQSGWKSTNEKLFF.

The chain carries TRBV11-1 and TRBJ2-2; TRBD2 agrees at 7 bases. Germline V CDR1 and CDR2: SGHAT, FQDESV (reference sequence). The CDR3 is made up of 17 amino acids. V gave up 3 bases and J gave up 0 bases; unmatched junction bases: 7. The CDR3, as DNA: TGTGCCAGCAGCTTCCGGCAGGGAGGGCCGAACACCGGGGAGCTGTTTTTT. Protein sequence: CASSFRQGGPNTGELFF.

V is TRBV7-9 and J is TRBJ2-5, with a possible D match to TRBD1 (6 bases). This CDR3 is 14 amino acids long. Trimming removed 4 bases at V and 5 bases at J, with 14 bases between. Looked up from germline, CDR1 is SEHNR and CDR2 is FQNEAQ (reference sequence). CDR3 in amino acids: CASSSQGLKETQYF. CDR3 DNA: TGTGCCAGCAGCTCCCAGGGGCTGAAGGAGACCCAGTACTTC.

This clone was counted a few times. This chain links TRBV9 with TRBJ1-2, with 12 nucleotides matching TRBD1. The junction had 7 bases not matched to a gene; V was cut back by 3 bases and J by 7 bases. The germline gives CDR1 SGDLS, CDR2 YYNGEE. The CDR3 contains 15 residues. The CDR3 reads CASSARDRGRSGYTF. CDR3 DNA: TGTGCCAGCAGCGCCCGGGACAGGGGGCGGAGTGGCTACACCTTC.

The chain is built from TRBV30 and TRBJ2-1; 8 positions agree with TRBD2. Germline CDR1 GTSNPN, CDR2 SVGIG (reference sequence). There are 14 residues in the CDR3. V lost 0 bases, J lost 6 bases, and 4 bases stayed unmatched. This CDR3 reads CAWSVFGGANEQFF. The CDR3 coding sequence is TGTGCCTGGAGTGTATTCGGGGGGGCCAATGAGCAGTTCTTC.

This clone has only a few counts. The junction shows a germline mismatch at one end, possibly a read error. V is TRBV6-4 and J is TRBJ1-2; possible D gene TRBD1, 6 bases. This CDR3 is 15 amino acids long. Germline V gene data show CDR1 as MRHNA and CDR2 as SNTAGT. CDR3 sequence: CASSYSGRDTYGYTF. The CDR3 coding sequence is TGTGCCAGCAGTTACTCGGGCAGGGACACCTATGGCTACACCTTC.

The chain combines TRBV28 with TRBJ1-1; 7 bases are a match to TRBD1. In germline, CDR1 is MDHEN, CDR2 SYDVKM. CDR3 length: 14 amino acids. V lost 5 bases, J lost 5 bases, and 8 bases stayed unmatched. CDR3 sequence reads: CASSRQGVDTEAFF. The CDR3 DNA reads TGTGCCAGCAGTCGCCAGGGGGTTGATACTGAAGCTTTCTTT.

The chain combines TRBV9 with TRBJ2-1; maybe TRBD2 (7 bases). Trimming stripped 0 bases from V and 1 base from J, with 14 bases between. The CDR3 loop spans 17 amino acids. Germline CDR1 is SGDLS and CDR2 is YYNGEE. The CDR3 coding sequence is TGTGCCAGCAGCGTAGAAGGGGGAGGGGTGTCCTACAATGAGCAGTTCTTC. Protein product: CASSVEGGGVSYNEQFF.

The rearrangement links TRBV6-1 to TRBJ2-5, with 11 bases matching TRBD2. This CDR3 is 18 amino acids long. Per the germline V gene, CDR1 is MNHNS and CDR2 is SASEGT. The trim removed 3 bases at V and 0 bases at J, leaving 9 bases unmatched. The CDR3 loop is CASSERVAGGNYQETQYF. In nucleotides, the CDR3 is TGTGCCAGCAGTGAGCGAGTAGCGGGGGGGAACTACCAAGAGACCCAGTACTTC.

This chain links TRBV6-5 with TRBJ2-3, with D unresolved. Germline CDR1 and CDR2: MNHEY and SVGAGI. The CDR3 runs 11 residues. V was shortened by 6 bases and J by 6 bases, with 7 bases between the two germline ends. The CDR3 bases are TGTGCCAGCAGCCCCTCGGATACGCAGTATTTT. Its translation is CASSPSDTQYF.

V gene TRBV6-5 combines with J gene TRBJ1-4; D not certain. The CDR3 is 14 residues long. V lost 6 bases and J 0 bases, leaving 8 bases between the germline ends. The germline V gene has CDR1 MNHEY and CDR2 SVGAGI. CDR3 sequence (DNA): TGTGCCAGCAGCGAACTTGCAACTAATGAAAAACTGTTTTTT. It specifies CASSELATNEKLFF.

The chain links TRBV7-9 to TRBJ2-1, with TRBD1 matching over 8 bases. The CDR3 runs 13 residues. After removal of 7 bases from V and 4 bases from J, the junction contained 3 bases not matched to a gene. Germline CDR1 and CDR2: SEHNR and FQNEAQ (reference sequence). CDR3 residues: CASNRGTYNEQFF. CDR3 DNA sequence: TGTGCCAGCAACAGGGGGACATACAATGAGCAGTTCTTC.

The chain couples TRBV6-6 to TRBJ2-1; 9 bases match TRBD1. This CDR3 has 14 amino acids. Germline trimming cut 5 bases from V and 9 bases from J; bases unmatched to any gene: 8. Germline CDR1 and CDR2: MNHNY and SVGAGI (reference sequence). In nucleotides, the CDR3 is TGTGCCAGCAGTAAGGGACAGGGTTATAGTGAGCAGTTCTTC. Translation gives CASSKGQGYSEQFF.

The CDR3 DNA sequence: TGTGCCAGCAGCTTTACTAGCGGGGGGGCCAGGGACACCGGGGAGCTGTTTTTT. It yields the protein CASSFTSGGARDTGELFF. This rearrangement joins TRBV7-2 to TRBJ2-2; 13 nucleotides line up with TRBD2. V shed 3 bases and J 3 bases; nucleotides not matched to a gene: 7. Per germline, CDR1 SGHTA and CDR2 FQGNSA. This CDR3 is 18 amino acids long.

The rearrangement uses TRBV9 and TRBJ2-3, with 7 bases that match TRBD2. CDR1 and CDR2 (germline): SGDLS, YYNGEE. The CDR3 is made up of 16 amino acids. V shed 0 bases and J 4 bases; nucleotides not matched to a gene: 8. This chain's CDR3 is CASSVGPAGRADTQYF. The DNA of the CDR3 is TGTGCCAGCAGCGTAGGACCAGCGGGGCGAGCAGATACGCAGTATTTT.

This chain links TRBV5-1 with TRBJ1-4; D is perhaps TRBD1 (6 bases). Trimming shortened V by 0 bases and J by 7 bases, and 10 bases separated the two germline ends. CDR1 is SGHRS, CDR2 YFSETQ, per germline. CDR3 length equals 14 residues. The CDR3 protein is CASSLGLGGEKLFF. The CDR3 nucleotides read TGCGCCAGCAGCTTGGGGCTAGGGGGTGAAAAACTGTTTTTT.

This clone was detected once. This rearrangement joins TRBV18 to TRBJ2-2; TRBD1 agrees at 8 bases. Per germline, CDR1 KGHSH and CDR2 LQKENI. The CDR3 spans 15 residues. The J segment lost 6 bases and the V segment lost 3 bases, leaving 6 bases of the junction unmatched. The CDR3 coding sequence is TGTGCCAGCTCACCCGGACAGGGTTTCCCCGGGGAGCTGTTTTTT. This codes for CASSPGQGFPGELFF.

Only a few counts were recorded for this clone. V and J are TRBV2 and TRBJ2-7, with 9 bases lining up with TRBD2. After removal of 6 bases from V and 3 bases from J, the junction contained 3 bases not matched to a gene. CDR3 size: 13 residues. Per germline, CDR1 SNHLY and CDR2 FYNNEI. The CDR3 region has the DNA TGTGCCAGCAGGTATAGCGGGGGCTACGAGCAGTACTTC. Its protein product is CASRYSGGYEQYF. The full variable domain, its missing parts supplied by reference TRBV2 and TRBJ2-7, is EPEVTQTPSHQVTQMGQEVILRCVPISNHLYFYWYRQILGQKVEFLVSFYNNEISEKSEIFDDQFSVERPDGSNFTLKIRSTKLEDSAMYFCASRYSGGYEQYFGPGTRLTVT.

The gene calls are TRBV19 and TRBJ1-5; 10 nucleotides agree with TRBD1. V trimming: 2 bases; J trimming: 0 bases; junction bases outside the gene matches: 7. Germline lookup yields CDR1 LNHDA and CDR2 SQIVND (reference sequence). There are 18 residues in the CDR3. CDR3 in DNA: TGTGCCAGTAGTATATGGACAGGGGGACGTAATAGCAATCAGCCCCAGCATTTT. Protein product: CASSIWTGGRNSNQPQHF. The complete variable domain, with remaining parts taken from reference TRBV19 and TRBJ1-5, reads DGGITQSPKYLFRKEGQNVTLSCEQNLNHDAMYWYRQDPGQGLRLIYYSQIVNDFQKGDIAEGYSVSREKKESFPLTVTSAQKNPTAFYLCASSIWTGGRNSNQPQHFGDGTRLSIL.

V gene TRBV21-1 combines with J gene TRBJ1-5. TRBV21-1 is deemed a pseudogene. There are 16 residues in the CDR3. DNA for the CDR3: TGTGCCAGCAGCAAAATCCCGGAGGGGGGGGAACAGCCCCAGCATTTT. Its protein is CASSKIPEGGEQPQHF.

The chain recombines TRBV11-2 with TRBJ2-3, with 10 bases identical to TRBD2. Germline CDR1 reads SGHAT; CDR2 reads FQNNGV. V trimming: 2 bases; J trimming: 0 bases; junction bases outside the gene matches: 8. The CDR3 length is 18 residues. This chain's CDR3 is CASSLRLAGGTSTDTQYF. The CDR3 region has the DNA TGTGCCAGCAGCTTACGCTTAGCGGGGGGCACAAGCACAGATACGCAGTATTTT.

This clone was observed a handful of times. The chain combines TRBV9 with TRBJ2-1; D unresolved. The germline CDR1 and CDR2 sequences are SGDLS and YYNGEE. Trimming took 0 bases from V and 8 from J, leaving 12 bases between them. CDR3 size: 14 residues. Written as DNA, the CDR3 is TGTGCCAGCAGCGTAGGTCTTCTAGGCGATGAGCAGTTCTTC. Its translation is CASSVGLLGDEQFF.

The rearrangement uses TRBV11-2 and TRBJ2-3, with 7 nucleotides matching TRBD1. There are 17 residues in the CDR3. The trim removed 5 bases at V and 2 bases at J, leaving 13 bases unmatched. Germline CDR1 reads SGHAT; CDR2 reads FQNNGV. The CDR3 is CASSNLERQGSTDTQYF. The CDR3 nucleotides are TGTGCCAGCAGCAACTTAGAAAGACAGGGATCCACAGATACGCAGTATTTT. The full variable domain, completed using reference TRBV11-2 and TRBJ2-3, is EAGVAQSPRYKIIEKRQSVAFWCNPISGHATLYWYQQILGQGPKLLIQFQNNGVVDDSQLPKDRFSAERLKGVDSTLKIQPAKLEDSAVYLCASSNLERQGSTDTQYFGPGTRLTVL.

This chain links TRBV19 with TRBJ2-1; TRBD2 matches at 13 bases. The germline CDR1 and CDR2 sequences are LNHDA and SQIVND (reference sequence). This CDR3 region has 15 residues. The V segment lost 4 bases and the J segment 9 bases; nucleotides outside the gene matches: 6. CDR3 nucleotide sequence: TGTGCCAGTAGTACGGGACTAGCGGGGATTAGTGAGCAGTTCTTC. It encodes CASSTGLAGISEQFF.

CDR3: CAWSSGQETQYF. The CDR3 region has the DNA TGTGCCTGGAGTTCCGGGCAAGAGACCCAGTACTTC. The chain joins TRBV30 to TRBJ2-5; D remains unclear. The CDR3 has 12 amino acids. Germline CDR1 and CDR2: GTSNPN and SVGIG (reference sequence). The germline V and J ends were trimmed by 2 bases and 2 bases, with 6 bases remaining between them.